This T cell receptor (beta chain) emerged from a study of T cells in Graves' hyperthyroidism and ophthalmopathy (dated by TCRdb to about 2019). Background on the whole study: Peripheral blood was collected at initial diagnosis, before any treatment. To identify distinguishing TCR V-J signatures, a discovery cohort of 100 or so patients was used, comprising 43 with Graves' ophthalmopathy and 57 with stable Graves' hyperthyroidism. An independent validation cohort of about 19 hyperthyroidism patients and more than 15 patients who later progressed to ophthalmopathy tested prospective prediction of ophthalmopathy. The 100 discovery patients were divided at random into training and test sets in a 7:3 ratio. In addition, the study compared T-cell repertoires in thyroid tissue and in blood from roughly 6 Graves' hyperthyroidism patients. Once sampling was done, hyperthyroidism patients were given methimazole at a starting dose of 30 mg daily, whereas ophthalmopathy patients were given high-dose intravenous methylprednisolone. TCR Vbeta CDR3 sequencing of some 140 peripheral blood samples (roughly 41 ophthalmopathy, 75 hyperthyroidism and approximately 17 progressor patients) is reported in the paper.

What the work shows at the level of the full study, not this receptor alone: In cross-validation, a model built on a 13 V-J signature told ophthalmopathy apart from stable hyperthyroidism with approximately 91% sensitivity and 81% to 82% specificity, and in testing the same model reached 80%/75%. Most expanded thyroid clonotypes (frequency above 0.001) were also detected in blood, a finding suggesting that blood repertoires may reflect thyroid immune responses. During validation, the model predicted progression to ophthalmopathy a median of approximately six months ahead of onset, with more than 55% sensitivity and more than 72% specificity. No statistical method was used to set the sample size in advance, and investigators knew the group allocation.

With respect to this clonotype: The antigen it binds to is not known. Per-base quality was not reported, and no clone a single base away is much larger than it.

Amplification of TCR beta CDR3 regions was carried out from RNA transcripts. A first-round RT-PCR of the TCR CDR3 used the HTBI primer set with the Qiagen OneStep RT-PCR kit. Libraries were constructed in a second round of multiplex PCR, after which size selection and purification were performed. Sequencing of the libraries was done on an Illumina HiSeq2000 using paired-end 100 bp reads. Regarding the original processing steps: SOAPnuke was used to process the raw data, removing reads that contained adapters or uncalled bases, had a mean Phred below 15, or lacked an exact match to the constant primer or identifier. High-quality paired reads were merged using COPE v1.2.5, and each unique nucleotide sequence was defined as a clonotype. Clonotypes were aligned to IMGT TRBV, TRBD and TRBJ reference segments using MiTCR v1.1. The analysis was restricted to V-J combinations with a frequency above 0.0001, which together covered just over 99% of the repertoires. A TCS score was defined as the ratio of F50 (clonal expansion) to E x V (chaos), with BLOSUM62-based TCRdist applied between CDR3 peptides within each V-J. Welch's t-statistics and random forest reduced fewer than 600 V-J features to about 12, which were used in a naive Bayes classifier (R e1071). Through fastp at Q25 and MiXCR, TCRdb rebuilt clones from the public reads, retaining in-frame beta chains. When rows share a CDR3 protein, they turn into one entry using the most common DNA and genes. The V and J calls come from TCRdb's annotation, not from the publication. In all, the sample holds hundreds of thousands of distinct CDR3 sequences, and roughly 15% of those were seen once. Of the sample, under 15% falls within the top ten clones.

The cysteine opens and the phenylalanine closes a CDR3 of 16 amino acids. The retained sequence is limited to the CDR3, 48 bases, with the frame set at the first base. The germline V gene (reference sequence) yields DFQATT for CDR1 and SNEGSKA for CDR2. V and J lose 3 bases and 5 bases, and a span of 22 bases separates them. Ophthalmopathy patients had moderately to severely active disease, with a Clinical Activity Score of 3 or more, a NOSPECS grade of 4 or more, and a disease duration of less than 3 months. The study excluded patients with uncontrolled infections, other autoimmune diseases, pregnancy or lactation. Clinical symptoms, serum thyroxine and TRAb, thyroid ultrasound, and orbital computed tomography formed the basis for the diagnoses. PBMCs were isolated from about 10 ml of fresh peripheral blood by Ficoll-Paque density gradient centrifugation. Total RNA was extracted using Trizol reagent, and RNA quality was assessed on an Agilent 2100 Bioanalyzer.

The sequenced sample was blood. The sequence came from a man in his late teens or twenties with Graves' ophthalmopathy. The receptor chain draws on TRBV20-1 and TRBJ1-2; matching of 6 bases hints at TRBD1 as the D gene. Here the CDR3 is given as CSARGGPDSGAYGYTF. The sequenced DNA is TGCAGTGCTAGGGGGGGCCCGGATTCGGGGGCTTATGGCTACACCTTC.